A single sample gave rise to the 16 T cell receptor beta chains below, sequenced in a study of blood T cell repertoires in COVID-19. Using immunoSEQ multiplex PCR, the repertoire was profiled, and TCRdb retains in-frame clones only, with some absent. The table lists about 190,000 clones, 84% of them singletons. Material for sequencing was PBMCs or T cells enriched from blood (not recorded which). The receptors shown here come from a woman aged 25-40 years who had been exposed to COVID-19.

The V gene is TRBV11-2, the J gene TRBJ2-7, with TRBD2 identical over 8 bases. Germline loops: CDR1 SGHAT, CDR2 FQNNGV. Unmatched junction bases numbered 13, after V lost 4 bases and J lost 5 bases. The CDR3 totals 16 residues. The CDR3 sequence is CASSSAISGVKNEQYF. CDR3 nucleotides: TGTGCCAGCAGCTCAGCGATTAGCGGGGTAAAAAACGAGCAGTACTTC.

V and J are TRBV3-1 (or the pseudogene TRBV3-2) and TRBJ1-5; D remains unclear. Germline CDR1 is LGHDT and CDR2 is YNNKEL (reference sequence). This CDR3 has 14 residues. V was pared by 2 bases and J by 4 bases, with 9 bases between. The DNA for the CDR3 is TGTGCCAGCAGCCAACGACTGGTTAATCAGCCCCAGCATTTT. Protein product: CASSQRLVNQPQHF.

This clone was seen more than once but under ten times. The chain employs TRBV9 and TRBJ1-1; tentative D call: TRBD1 (6 bases). This CDR3 is built from 15 residues. Trimming took 4 bases from V and 6 from J, leaving 19 bases between them. Germline V gene lookup returns CDR1 SGDLS and CDR2 YYNGEE. The CDR3 is CASSYRPGRGAEAFF. In nucleotides, the CDR3 is TGTGCCAGCAGCTACCGACCGGGCAGGGGCGCTGAAGCTTTCTTT.

This rearrangement joins TRBV7-2 to TRBJ2-3; tentatively, D is TRBD1 (5 bases). CDR3 length: 15 residues. CDR1 SGHTA and CDR2 FQGNSA come from the germline V gene. Trimming pared 3 bases from V and 3 bases from J, leaving 13 bases between. CDR3 loop: CASSFTGWWTDTQYF. The CDR3 region has the DNA TGTGCCAGCAGCTTCACAGGTTGGTGGACAGATACGCAGTATTTT.

The gene calls are TRBV5-4 and TRBJ2-2; the match to TRBD1 covers 8 bases. CDR1 and CDR2 (germline): SGHNT, YYREEE (reference sequence). CDR3 length equals 15 residues. The ends lost 3 bases at V and 6 bases at J; junction bases unmatched: 7. CDR3 DNA: TGTGCCAGCAGCTCCAAGACAGGGGCCGCCGGGGAGCTGTTTTTT. Translated: CASSSKTGAAGELFF.

The V call is TRBV19, the J call TRBJ2-5, with D possibly being TRBD2 (5 bases). Germline V lookup: CDR1 LNHDA, CDR2 SQIVND (reference sequence). There are 12 residues in the CDR3. V lost 3 bases and J 10 bases, leaving 12 bases between the germline ends. The CDR3 protein is CASSMSIGDQYF. Here the CDR3 DNA reads TGTGCCAGTAGTATGTCCATCGGGGACCAGTACTTC.

The chain couples TRBV9 to TRBJ1-5; D perhaps matches TRBD1 (6 bases). The V gene lost 4 bases and the J gene lost 2 bases, with 10 bases spanning the gap. CDR3 size: 14 residues. Germline CDR1 is SGDLS and CDR2 is YYNGEE. DNA for the CDR3: TGTGCCAGCAGCCCGGGGGGCGGCAATCAGCCCCAGCATTTT. Translation: CASSPGGGNQPQHF.

Ten or more counts support this clone. This sequence joins TRBV11-2 and TRBJ1-5; unclear D gene. V was trimmed by 3 bases and J by 2 bases, leaving 8 bases between them. In germline, CDR1 is SGHAT, CDR2 FQNNGV. The CDR3 runs to 14 residues. The CDR3 DNA follows: TGTGCCAGCAGCTTCACCGAGGGCAATCAGCCCCAGCATTTT. Its protein is CASSFTEGNQPQHF. The variable domain in full, with the rest retrieved from reference TRBV11-2 and TRBJ1-5, is EAGVAQSPRYKIIEKRQSVAFWCNPISGHATLYWYQQILGQGPKLLIQFQNNGVVDDSQLPKDRFSAERLKGVDSTLKIQPAKLEDSAVYLCASSFTEGNQPQHFGDGTRLSIL.

V is TRBV2 and J is TRBJ1-1; TRBD1 aligns across 7 bases. The trim removed 3 bases at V and 3 bases at J, leaving 4 bases unmatched. CDR1 is SNHLY and CDR2 is FYNNEI in the germline V gene. The CDR3 totals 14 residues. The CDR3 nucleotides are TGTGCCAGCAGTGAGCAGACAGGGTACACTGAAGCTTTCTTT. It translates to CASSEQTGYTEAFF. The full variable domain, in which reference TRBV2 and TRBJ1-1 provide the parts outside the CDR3, is EPEVTQTPSHQVTQMGQEVILRCVPISNHLYFYWYRQILGQKVEFLVSFYNNEISEKSEIFDDQFSVERPDGSNFTLKIRSTKLEDSAMYFCASSEQTGYTEAFFGQGTRLTVV.

The chain recombines TRBV19 with TRBJ2-7; D is perhaps TRBD2 (7 bases). The CDR3 runs 16 residues. Per the germline V gene, CDR1 is LNHDA and CDR2 is SQIVND (reference sequence). Between the trimmed V and J ends, which lost 5 bases and 2 bases, there was a span of 19 bases. CDR3 DNA: TGTGCCAGTAGTTCTAGTCGGGGGGCAGGTACCTACGAGCAGTACTTC. Translation: CASSSSRGAGTYEQYF.

The rearrangement uses TRBV5-6 and TRBJ2-7; weak D call: TRBD2 (5 bases). V shed 1 base and J shed 3 bases, with 11 bases lying between them. This CDR3 contains 14 residues. The germline gives CDR1 SGHDT, CDR2 YYEEEE. The CDR3: CASSLSGSNYEQYF. The CDR3 nucleotides are TGTGCCAGCAGCTTGTCGGGGTCCAACTACGAGCAGTACTTC.

The chain carries TRBV5-1 and TRBJ2-7, with 10 bases that match TRBD1. The CDR3 spans 15 residues. The V segment lost 2 bases and the J segment 0 bases; nucleotides outside the gene matches: 2. The germline V gene has CDR1 SGHRS and CDR2 YFSETQ. CDR3 residues: CASSLGQGGSYEQYF. The CDR3 nucleotides read TGCGCCAGCAGCTTAGGACAGGGGGGCTCCTACGAGCAGTACTTC.

The chain has TRBV9 and TRBJ1-4, with 7 bases that match TRBD1. This CDR3 contains 13 residues. CDR1 and CDR2 (germline): SGDLS, YYNGEE. V gave up 4 bases and J gave up 10 bases; unmatched junction bases: 7. CDR3 in amino acids: CASSTNRGGKLFF. In DNA form, the CDR3 reads TGTGCCAGCAGCACCAACAGGGGTGGAAAACTGTTTTTT.

The chain is built from TRBV18 and TRBJ1-2; D may be TRBD1 (5 bases). Germline V gene lookup returns CDR1 KGHSH and CDR2 LQKENI. V was pared by 4 bases and J by 7 bases, with 19 bases between. The CDR3 is made up of 15 amino acids. As DNA, the CDR3 is TGTGCCAGCTCACAGGTGGAGGGCAGGGCCTCTGGCTACACCTTC. Translation gives CASSQVEGRASGYTF.

This clone was detected once. The chain recombines TRBV5-6 with TRBJ1-2; no reliable D call. V lost 4 bases and J lost 8, with 18 bases in between. CDR1 and CDR2 (germline): SGHDT, YYEEEE. This CDR3 spans 14 amino acids. This chain's CDR3 is CASSQPLRSMGYTF. In DNA form, the CDR3 reads TGTGCCAGCAGCCAACCCCTCAGGTCAATGGGCTACACCTTC.

The rearrangement joins TRBV4-3 to TRBJ2-4; 7 bases map to TRBD2. The V gene end was trimmed by 3 bases and the J gene end by 0 bases; junction bases not matched to a gene: 14. There are 19 residues in the CDR3. The germline CDR1 and CDR2 sequences are LGHNA and YSLEER. The CDR3 DNA reads as TGCGCCAGCAGCCACTACCATCGGGAGGCCCCTCTAGCCAAAAACATTCAGTACTTC. Its protein is CASSHYHREAPLAKNIQYF.